Listed below are T cell receptor beta chains from one sample, sequenced in a study of cytomegalovirus exposure and HLA in healthy donors. This table comes from immunoSEQ multiplex PCR, and its TCRdb copy is limited to in-frame clones, with some not included. The sample yields roughly 130,000 clones, approximately 85% seen once. Sequencing used PBMCs. The receptors were gathered from a male donor in good health and CMV-seropositive. Both conserved end residues are part of each CDR3.

TRBV28	TRBJ2-3	CASRGAGEGSTDTQYF
TRBV7-8	TRBJ2-2	CANSRGQINTGELFF
TRBV11-2	TRBJ2-7	CASSLVGGGQGAREQYF
TRBV30	TRBJ2-5	CAWLRDRGVGTQYF
TRBV11-2	TRBJ2-3	CASSPAPSGSTDTQYF
TRBV11-2	TRBJ1-1	CASSAVHTEAFF
TRBV11-2	TRBJ2-3	CASSVPGQGAYTQYF
TRBV6-1	TRBJ1-5	CASSQGASNQPQHF
TRBV11-3	TRBJ2-1	CASSLGRVGSSYNEQFF
TRBV28	TRBJ1-4	CASSQKTGVVEKLFF
TRBV15	TRBJ2-1	CATSRDVAFNEQFF